This TCR beta chain was captured by sequencing in a study of molecular identifiers for immune sequencing clone quantification (dated by TCRdb to 2016 to 2019). For the wider study: For a replicate experiment, the RNA from either 20,000 or 100,000 naive CD8 T cells was divided into five aliquots, and four of those aliquots went on to sequencing. The study was a methods study using CD8 T cells to benchmark molecular-identifier clustering-based TCR repertoire sequencing (MIDCIRS) and TCR RNA copy counting. General conclusions and limits of the study: Spiked-in Jurkat TCR RNA (approximately 10 copies' worth), which is not part of the donor repertoire, was contained in the naive libraries. When barcode sub-clustering was left out, chimeric consensus sequences inflated TCR diversity, with chimeras reaching as high as 47%. In CMV-specific effector cells, clones with more than 20 RNA copies contained over 99% of molecules, whereas in naive cells such clones contained under 1% of molecules. Highly expanded clone sizes could be underestimated if identical TCR molecules share a barcode. About 3.1 recovered TCR RNA copies per cell were obtained by modeling, versus about 10 by digital PCR, implying a capture efficiency of approximately 30%. Spiked-in Jurkat TCR RNA equivalent to a single cell was reported to be detectable even among over 800,000 naive CD8 T cells.

At least ten counts were recorded for this clonotype. Its antigen remains unidentified. Base qualities are not at hand, and no much larger clone is one base apart. V lost 7 bases and J lost 0 bases; the stretch between them is 15 bases long. Taken from the germline V gene (reference sequence), the CDR1 and CDR2 loops are MNHEY and SMNVEV. The CDR3, from cysteine to phenylalanine, totals 15 residues. Only the CDR3 DNA stays, 45 bases, in frame from base 1. The library relied on PCR. Instrument used: Illumina HiSeq 4000. Bulk TCR libraries were prepared as previously described, using TCR primers listed in Table S5. The Qiagen AllPrep DNA/RNA kit was used to purify total RNA. Before analysis, reads from multiple sequencing runs of one library were combined. Processing in the source paper ran as follows. Reads were retained only if their TCR constant sequence matched exactly, and those retained reads were trimmed to 150 nt and grouped according to their 12-nt molecular barcodes. Reads inside each barcode group were sub-clustered using a 15% Levenshtein threshold, and a quality-weighted consensus sequence was constructed for each RNA molecule. Non-functional sequences were filtered out, along with any lower-count sequence sitting one edit away from another sequence. Based on fitting two negative binomial distributions, any barcode sub-cluster with under 20% of the maximum read count was discarded. The public reads were quality trimmed at Q25 with fastp and then assembled into clones with MiXCR by TCRdb, keeping productive beta chains. When rows share a CDR3 protein, they turn into one entry using the most common DNA and genes. TCRdb's processing, not the authors', yielded these V and J calls. Here the sample has 600,000 to 650,000 distinct CDR3 sequences; approximately 20% occur a single time. The top ten constitute roughly 0.83% of the sample.

Libraries of naive CD8 T cells were generated from roughly 21,000 to 960,000 sorted cells, with 10%, 30% or 50% of the purified RNA used. Naive CD8 T cells were FACS-sorted as CD8+CD4-CCR7+CD45RA+ on a BD FACSAria II into RLT Plus buffer. To test detection sensitivity, Jurkat RNA equivalent to more than 9 TCR copies was spiked into samples of roughly 17,000-1,000,000 naive CD8 T cells. CD8 T cells were enriched using RosetteSep CD8+ T Cell Enrichment Cocktail and Ficoll-Paque, and the enriched cells then underwent ACK red cell lysis. This clonotype was obtained from a human donor in good health. Some libraries in this study had Jurkat cell RNA spiked in. The sample consisted of naive CD8+ T cells from blood, with Jurkat cell RNA spiked in. In the paper's terms, the cell subset or site label means: FACS-sorted CD8+CD4-CCR7+CD45RA+ naive T cells. The rearrangement combines TRBV27 with TRBJ1-1; no D segment can be confidently identified. The encoded CDR3 is CASNFGSFMNTEAFF. The DNA sequence is TGTGCCAGCAATTTTGGAAGTTTCATGAACACTGAAGCTTTCTTT.